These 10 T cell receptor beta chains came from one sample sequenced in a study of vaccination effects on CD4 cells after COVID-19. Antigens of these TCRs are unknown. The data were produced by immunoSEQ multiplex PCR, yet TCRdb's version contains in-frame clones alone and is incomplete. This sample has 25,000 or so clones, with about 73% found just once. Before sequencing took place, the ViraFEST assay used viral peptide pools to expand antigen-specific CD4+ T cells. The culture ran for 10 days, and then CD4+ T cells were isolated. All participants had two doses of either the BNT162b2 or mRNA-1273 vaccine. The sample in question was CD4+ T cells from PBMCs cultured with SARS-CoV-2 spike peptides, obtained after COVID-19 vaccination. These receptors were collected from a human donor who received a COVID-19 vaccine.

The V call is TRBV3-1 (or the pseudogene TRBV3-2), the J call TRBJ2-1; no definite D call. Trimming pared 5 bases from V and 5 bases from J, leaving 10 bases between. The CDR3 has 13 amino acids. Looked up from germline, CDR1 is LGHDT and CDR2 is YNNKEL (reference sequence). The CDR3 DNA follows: TGTGCCAGCAGCTTTAATTTTAACAATGAGCAGTTCTTC. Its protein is CASSFNFNNEQFF.

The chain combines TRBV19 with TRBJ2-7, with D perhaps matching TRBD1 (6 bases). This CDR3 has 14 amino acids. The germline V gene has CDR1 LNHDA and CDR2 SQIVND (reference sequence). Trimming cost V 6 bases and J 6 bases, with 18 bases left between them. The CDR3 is CASRSHQQGGEQYF. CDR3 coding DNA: TGTGCCAGTAGATCCCACCAACAGGGTGGCGAGCAGTACTTC.

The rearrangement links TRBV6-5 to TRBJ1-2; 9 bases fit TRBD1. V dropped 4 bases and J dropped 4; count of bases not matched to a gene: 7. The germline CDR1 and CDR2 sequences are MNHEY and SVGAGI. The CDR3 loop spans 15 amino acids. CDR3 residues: CASSLRTGVGYGYTF. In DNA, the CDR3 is TGTGCCAGCAGTTTAAGGACAGGGGTTGGCTATGGCTACACCTTC.

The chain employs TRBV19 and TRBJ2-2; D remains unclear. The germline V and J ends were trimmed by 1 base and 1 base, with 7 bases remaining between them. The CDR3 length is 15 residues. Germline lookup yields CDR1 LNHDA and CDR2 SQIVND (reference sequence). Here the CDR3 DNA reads TGTGCCAGTAGTATAGGATTGGAGAACACCGGGGAGCTGTTTTTT. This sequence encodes CASSIGLENTGELFF.

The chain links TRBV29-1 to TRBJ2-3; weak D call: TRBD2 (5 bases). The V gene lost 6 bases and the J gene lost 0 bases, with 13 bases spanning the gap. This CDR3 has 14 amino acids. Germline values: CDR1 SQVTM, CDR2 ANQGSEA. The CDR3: CSVRGRTSTDTQYF. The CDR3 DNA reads TGCAGCGTAAGAGGGCGTACTAGCACAGATACGCAGTATTTT.

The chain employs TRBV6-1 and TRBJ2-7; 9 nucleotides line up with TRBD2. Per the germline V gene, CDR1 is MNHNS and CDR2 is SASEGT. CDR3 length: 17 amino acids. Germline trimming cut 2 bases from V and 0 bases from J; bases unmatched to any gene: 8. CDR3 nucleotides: TGTGCCAGCAGTGAATTGATTACTAGCGGGCTCTCCTACGAGCAGTACTTC. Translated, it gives CASSELITSGLSYEQYF.

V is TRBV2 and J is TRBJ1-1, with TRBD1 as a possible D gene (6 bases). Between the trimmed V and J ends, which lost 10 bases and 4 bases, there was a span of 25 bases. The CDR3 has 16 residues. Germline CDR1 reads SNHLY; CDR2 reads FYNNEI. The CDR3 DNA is TGTGCCACCCGCCAAGGGACAAATACGCGTAGCACTGAAGCTTTCTTT. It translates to CATRQGTNTRSTEAFF.

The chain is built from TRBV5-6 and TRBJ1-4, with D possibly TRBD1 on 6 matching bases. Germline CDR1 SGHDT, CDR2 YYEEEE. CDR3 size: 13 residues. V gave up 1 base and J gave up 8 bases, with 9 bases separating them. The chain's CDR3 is CASSLRGKEKLFF. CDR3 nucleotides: TGTGCCAGCAGCTTGAGGGGGAAGGAAAAACTGTTTTTT.

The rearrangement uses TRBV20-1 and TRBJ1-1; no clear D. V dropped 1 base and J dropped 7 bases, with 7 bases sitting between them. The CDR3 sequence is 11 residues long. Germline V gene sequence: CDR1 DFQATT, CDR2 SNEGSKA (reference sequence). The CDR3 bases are TGCAGTGCTAGAGCGGGGTTTGAAGCTTTCTTT. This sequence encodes CSARAGFEAFF.

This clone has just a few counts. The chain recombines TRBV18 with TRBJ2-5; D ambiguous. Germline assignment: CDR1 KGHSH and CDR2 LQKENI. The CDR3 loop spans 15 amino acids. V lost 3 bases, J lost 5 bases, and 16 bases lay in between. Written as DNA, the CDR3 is TGTGCCAGCTCACCCCGCCCCCCGGGCCGGGAGACCCAGTACTTC. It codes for CASSPRPPGRETQYF.